What follows describes a single T cell receptor (beta chain). Antigen specificity is unknown. CD45RO-negative, CCR7-positively selected cells formed the naive CD8 fraction, excluding terminally differentiated effector memory CD45RA+ cells. The V gene's germline CDR1 is LNHNV and CDR2 YYDKDF (reference sequence). CDR3 length: 14 residues. This sample stems from a study of shared clonotypes between healthy human individuals. Study-wide points: Clonotypes which were not shared had lower generation probabilities than clonotypes that all four donors shared. What limited the represented genetic and exposure-history diversity was the small number of donors. Sequencing depth was a factor that was expected to affect clonotype sharing among donors.

Replicate PCRs from sorted subsets contained approximately 190 ng DNA, which is some 30,000 T cell genomes. Using immunoSEQ multiplex PCR, the repertoire was profiled, and TCRdb retains in-frame clones only, with some absent. The sample contains a few million clones, 93% of which appear only once. The chain couples TRBV15 to TRBJ2-5; 7 nucleotides align to TRBD2. The DNA end is more similar to TRBJ2-7, so the J call may be wrong. This TCR was sampled from a man between 18 and 29 years old in good health. Some clones in this sample may be carry-over from other donors' samples. The sequenced sample consisted of naive CD8+ T cells from PBMCs. The DNA for the CDR3 is TGTGCCACCAGCACTAGACTAGCCTCCTACGAGCAGTACTTC. Translated, it gives CATSTRLASYEQYF.